This entry lists 4 T cell receptor beta chains sequenced from one sample in a study of blood T cell repertoires in COVID-19 (dated by TCRdb to the early 2020s). Library construction relied on the immunoSEQ multiplex PCR assay. The immuneACCESS repertoire file appears here via TCRdb, limited to in-frame rearrangements. These files lack a portion of the clones; in checked studies, under half of the deficit traces to unresolved V genes, and the cause of the others is not known. The sample table contains about 260,000 clones; only one count was recorded for over 80% of them. In total, the top ten clones hold about 4% of the sample. The sample comprised peripheral blood. These receptors were collected from a woman aged 40-49 years with acute or convalescent COVID-19.

The chain uses TRBV5-5 and TRBJ2-3, with TRBD2 matching 9 bases. The CDR3 sequence is 17 residues long. J lost 2 bases, V lost 4 bases, and 11 bases had no gene match. Looked up from germline, CDR1 is SGHKS and CDR2 is YYEKEE (reference sequence). The CDR3 reads CASSHLWRGGLTDTQYF. CDR3 DNA sequence: TGTGCCAGCAGCCATCTCTGGCGGGGGGGCCTCACAGATACGCAGTATTTT.

The gene calls are TRBV11-3 and TRBJ2-5; 8 bases are shared with TRBD2. In germline, CDR1 is SGHNT, CDR2 YENEEA. This CDR3 comprises 14 residues. J gave up 2 bases and V 5 bases, and 4 bases lay outside the gene matches. The CDR3 protein is CASSPRGAQETQYF. As DNA, the CDR3 is TGTGCCAGCAGCCCGCGGGGGGCTCAAGAGACCCAGTACTTC.

This clone appeared a single time. This rearrangement joins TRBV12-5 to TRBJ1-3; D possibly corresponds to TRBD1 (6 bases). The CDR3 consists of 15 residues. CDR1 is LGHNT, CDR2 FRNRAP, per germline. V was clipped by 5 bases and J by 0 bases, with 11 bases between them. Here the CDR3 reads CASGGRTVSGNTIYF. The CDR3, as DNA: TGTGCTAGTGGTGGAAGGACAGTCTCTGGAAACACCATATATTTT.

This rearrangement joins TRBV6-1 to TRBJ2-7; D remains unclear. Per germline, CDR1 MNHNS and CDR2 SASEGT. V was shortened by 2 bases and J by 0 bases, with 11 bases between the two germline ends. CDR3 length equals 15 residues. The CDR3 loop is CASSEIKESSYEQYV. CDR3 DNA sequence: TGTGCCAGCAGTGAAATCAAGGAGAGCTCCTACGAGCAGTACGTC.